This TCR beta chain emerged from a study of T cell changes during pregnancy in multiple sclerosis. The assay was immunoSEQ multiplex PCR, and TCRdb's table has in-frame clones only and misses some. The sample has 85,000 to 130,000 clones, around 90% seen once. The origin of this receptor is a female donor with multiple sclerosis, enrolled in a pregnancy study. The sample consisted of peripheral blood, taken in the second trimester of pregnancy.

The CDR3 here is CASSQAKDRIMGDEQFF. CDR3 DNA sequence: TGCGCCAGCAGCCAAGCGAAGGACAGGATCATGGGGGATGAGCAGTTCTTC. The rearrangement links TRBV4-1 to TRBJ2-1; 7 bases fit TRBD1. The junction had 14 bases not matched to a gene; V was cut back by 1 base and J by 8 bases. Germline V gene data show CDR1 as MGHRA and CDR2 as YSYEKL. The CDR3 consists of 17 residues.